This T cell receptor beta chain was identified in a study of blood T cell repertoires in COVID-19. Study context: Samples of COVID-19 (acute and convalescent) were obtained from the United States, Italy and Spain. Nucleic acid was either cDNA or gDNA, and it came from T cells, B-cell-depleted T cells, or PBMCs.

Repertoires were generated with immunoSEQ multiplex PCR, while TCRdb's copy carries only in-frame clones and drops some. The data show about 220,000 clones, approximately 83% seen once. The receptor was derived from a woman under 40 who had recovered from COVID-19. Sequenced: peripheral blood.

CDR3 sequence reads: CAPSQAGGNEKLFF. The DNA of the CDR3 is TGTGCCCCGAGTCAGGCAGGGGGTAATGAAAAACTGTTTTTT. This sequence joins TRBV19 and TRBJ1-4; 7 bases match TRBD1. The CDR3 consists of 14 residues. Germline-derived CDR1 and CDR2 are LNHDA and SQIVND (reference sequence). With V trimmed by 11 bases and J by 4 bases, 10 bases remained unmatched.